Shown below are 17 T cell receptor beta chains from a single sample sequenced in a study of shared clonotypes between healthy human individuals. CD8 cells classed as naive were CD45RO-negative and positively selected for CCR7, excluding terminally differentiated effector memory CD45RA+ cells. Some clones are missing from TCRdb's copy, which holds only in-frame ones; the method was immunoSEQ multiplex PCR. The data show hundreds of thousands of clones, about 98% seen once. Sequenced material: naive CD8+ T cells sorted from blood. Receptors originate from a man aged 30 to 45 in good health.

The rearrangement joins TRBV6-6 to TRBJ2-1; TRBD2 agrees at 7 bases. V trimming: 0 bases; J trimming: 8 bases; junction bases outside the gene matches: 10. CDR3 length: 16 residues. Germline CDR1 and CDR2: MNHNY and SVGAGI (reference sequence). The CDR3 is CASSYSGAGAWDEQFF. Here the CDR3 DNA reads TGTGCCAGCAGTTACTCGGGTGCGGGAGCCTGGGATGAGCAGTTCTTC.

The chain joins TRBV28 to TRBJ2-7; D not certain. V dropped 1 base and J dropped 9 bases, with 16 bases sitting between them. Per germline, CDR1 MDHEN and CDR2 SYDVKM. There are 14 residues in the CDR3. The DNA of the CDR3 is TGTGCCAGCAGTTTATTTGTCACAAGCACGCTGCAGTACTTC. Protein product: CASSLFVTSTLQYF.

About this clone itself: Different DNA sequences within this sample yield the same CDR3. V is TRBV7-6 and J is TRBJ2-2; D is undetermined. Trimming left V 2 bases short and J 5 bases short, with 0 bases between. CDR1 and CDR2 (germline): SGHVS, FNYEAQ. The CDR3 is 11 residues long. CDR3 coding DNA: TGTGCCAGCAGCTTAACCGGGGAGCTGTTTTTT. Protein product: CASSLTGELFF.

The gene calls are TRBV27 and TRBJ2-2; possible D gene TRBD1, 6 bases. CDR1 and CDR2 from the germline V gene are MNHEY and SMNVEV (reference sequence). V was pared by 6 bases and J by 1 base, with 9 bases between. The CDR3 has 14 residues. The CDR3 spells CASRPQGNTGELFF. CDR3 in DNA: TGTGCCAGCAGACCACAGGGGAACACCGGGGAGCTGTTTTTT.

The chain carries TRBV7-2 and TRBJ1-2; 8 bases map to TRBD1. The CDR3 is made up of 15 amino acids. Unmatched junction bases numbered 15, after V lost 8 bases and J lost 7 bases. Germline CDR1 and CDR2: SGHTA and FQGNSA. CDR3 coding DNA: TGTGCCAGCGACAAAAAGCCGGACAGGGTCTCTGGCTACACCTTC. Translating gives CASDKKPDRVSGYTF.

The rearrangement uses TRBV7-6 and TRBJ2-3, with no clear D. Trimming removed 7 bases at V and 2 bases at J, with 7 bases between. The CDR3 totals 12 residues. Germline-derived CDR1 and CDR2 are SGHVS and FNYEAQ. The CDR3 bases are TGTGCCAGCATGCTCTACACAGATACGCAGTATTTT. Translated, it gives CASMLYTDTQYF.

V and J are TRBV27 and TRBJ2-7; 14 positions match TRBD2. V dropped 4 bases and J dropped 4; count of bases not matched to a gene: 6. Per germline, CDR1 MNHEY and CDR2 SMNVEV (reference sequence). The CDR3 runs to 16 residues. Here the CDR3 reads CASSSTGTSGSYEQYF. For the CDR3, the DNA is TGTGCCAGCAGTTCAACTGGGACTAGCGGGAGTTACGAGCAGTACTTC.

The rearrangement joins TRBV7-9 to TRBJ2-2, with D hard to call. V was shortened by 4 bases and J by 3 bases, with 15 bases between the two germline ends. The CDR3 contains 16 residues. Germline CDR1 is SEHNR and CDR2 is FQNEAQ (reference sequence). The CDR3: CASSSSVSSYTGELFF. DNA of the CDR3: TGTGCCAGCAGCTCCTCGGTATCCTCTTACACCGGGGAGCTGTTTTTT.

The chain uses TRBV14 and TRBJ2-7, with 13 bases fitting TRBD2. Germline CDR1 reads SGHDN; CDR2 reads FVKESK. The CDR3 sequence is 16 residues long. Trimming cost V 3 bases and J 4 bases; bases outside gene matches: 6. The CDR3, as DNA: TGTGCCAGCAGCCAGGGACTAGCGGGAATTTTGTACGAGCAGTACTTC. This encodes CASSQGLAGILYEQYF.

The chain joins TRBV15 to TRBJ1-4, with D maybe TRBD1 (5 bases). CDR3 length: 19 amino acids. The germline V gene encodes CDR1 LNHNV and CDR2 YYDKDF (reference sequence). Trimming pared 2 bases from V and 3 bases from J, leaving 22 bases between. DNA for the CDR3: TGTGCCACCAGCAGACACCCCCATAGGGACCTGAGGGCTAATGAAAAACTGTTTTTT. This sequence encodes CATSRHPHRDLRANEKLFF. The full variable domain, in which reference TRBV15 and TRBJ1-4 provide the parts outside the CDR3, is DAMVIQNPRYQVTQFGKPVTLSCSQTLNHNVMYWYQQKSSQAPKLLFHYYDKDFNNEADTPDNFQSRRPNTSFCFLDIRSPGLGDTAMYLCATSRHPHRDLRANEKLFFGSGTQLSVL.

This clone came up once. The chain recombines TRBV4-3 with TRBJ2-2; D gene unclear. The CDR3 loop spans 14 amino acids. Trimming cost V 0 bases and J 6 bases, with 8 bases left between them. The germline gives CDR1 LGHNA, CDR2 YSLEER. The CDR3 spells CASSQDKGPGELFF. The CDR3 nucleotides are TGCGCCAGCAGCCAAGATAAGGGTCCCGGGGAGCTGTTTTTT.

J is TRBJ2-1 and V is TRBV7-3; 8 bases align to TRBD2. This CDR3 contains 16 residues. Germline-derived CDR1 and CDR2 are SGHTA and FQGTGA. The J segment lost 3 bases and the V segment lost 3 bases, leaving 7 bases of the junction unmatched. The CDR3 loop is CASSFGPSGLYNEQFF. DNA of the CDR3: TGTGCCAGCAGCTTCGGGCCTAGCGGGCTCTACAATGAGCAGTTCTTC.

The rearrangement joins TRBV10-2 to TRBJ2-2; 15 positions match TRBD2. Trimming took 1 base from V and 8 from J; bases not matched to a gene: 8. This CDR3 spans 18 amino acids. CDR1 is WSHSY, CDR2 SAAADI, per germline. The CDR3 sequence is CASSEWTSGRALPGELFF. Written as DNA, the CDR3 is TGCGCCAGCAGTGAGTGGACTAGCGGGAGGGCCCTCCCTGGGGAGCTGTTTTTT.

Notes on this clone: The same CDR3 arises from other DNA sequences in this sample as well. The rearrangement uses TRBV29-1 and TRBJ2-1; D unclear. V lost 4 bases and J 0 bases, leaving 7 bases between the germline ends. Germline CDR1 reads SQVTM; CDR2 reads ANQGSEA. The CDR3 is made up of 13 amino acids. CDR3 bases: TGCAGCGTTGTGGGCGGCTCCTACAATGAGCAGTTCTTC. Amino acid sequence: CSVVGGSYNEQFF.

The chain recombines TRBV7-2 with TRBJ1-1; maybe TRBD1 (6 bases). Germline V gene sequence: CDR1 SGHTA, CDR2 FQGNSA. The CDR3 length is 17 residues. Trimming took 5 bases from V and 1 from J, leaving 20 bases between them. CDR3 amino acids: CASSPGGRGGRNTEAFF. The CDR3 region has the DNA TGTGCCAGCAGCCCCGGAGGCAGGGGTGGAAGGAACACTGAAGCTTTCTTT.

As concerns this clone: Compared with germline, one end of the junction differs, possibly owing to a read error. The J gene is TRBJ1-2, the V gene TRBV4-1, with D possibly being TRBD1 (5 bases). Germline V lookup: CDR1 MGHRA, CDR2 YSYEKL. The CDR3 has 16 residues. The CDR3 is CASNQRETRDRDGYTF. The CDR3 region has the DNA TGCGCCAGCAACCAGAGGGAAACCCGGGACCGTGATGGTTACACCTTC.

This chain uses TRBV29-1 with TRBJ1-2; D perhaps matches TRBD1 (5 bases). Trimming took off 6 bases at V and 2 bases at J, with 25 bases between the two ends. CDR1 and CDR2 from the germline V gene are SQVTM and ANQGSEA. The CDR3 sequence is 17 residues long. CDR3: CSVGPTILRDGNYGYTF. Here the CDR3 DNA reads TGCAGCGTGGGCCCTACCATACTCCGGGACGGAAACTATGGCTACACCTTC.